This T cell receptor (beta chain) was observed in a study of blood T cell repertoires in COVID-19. TCRdb keeps only in-frame clones here, not all; method: immunoSEQ multiplex PCR. The table has some 150,000 clones, roughly 80% seen once; the top ten hold under 2%. The germline CDR1 and CDR2 sequences are SGHRS and YFSETQ. The V gene lost 4 bases and the J gene lost 0 bases, with 7 bases spanning the gap. This CDR3 spans 13 amino acids. This chain connects TRBV5-1 to TRBJ1-1; D may be TRBD1 (5 bases). The TCR was taken from a woman aged 18 to 35 who had been exposed to COVID-19. Material: PBMCs or T cells enriched from blood (not recorded which). The CDR3 DNA is TGCGCCAGCAGCCCAGGGATGAACACTGAAGCTTTCTTT. It specifies CASSPGMNTEAFF.